This TCR beta chain originates from a study of control samples from healthy donors and cancer patients. The protocol was immunoSEQ multiplex PCR, while the TCRdb copy is restricted to in-frame clones and leaves out a portion. Of approximately 93,000 clones in the sample, about 89% are singletons; the top ten hold 9% to 10%. This sequence originates from a woman in her fifties or sixties with colorectal cancer. The source material was PBMCs.

The CDR3 loop is CASSQDPGLAGGMDTQYF. CDR3 nucleotide sequence: TGCGCCAGCAGCCAGGATCCGGGACTAGCGGGGGGGATGGATACGCAGTATTTT. The genes are TRBV4-3 and TRBJ2-3; 16 bases map to TRBD2. In germline, CDR1 is LGHNA, CDR2 YSLEER. The CDR3 is 18 amino acids. The V and J ends lost 3 bases and 6 bases, in that order; junction bases with no gene match: 9.